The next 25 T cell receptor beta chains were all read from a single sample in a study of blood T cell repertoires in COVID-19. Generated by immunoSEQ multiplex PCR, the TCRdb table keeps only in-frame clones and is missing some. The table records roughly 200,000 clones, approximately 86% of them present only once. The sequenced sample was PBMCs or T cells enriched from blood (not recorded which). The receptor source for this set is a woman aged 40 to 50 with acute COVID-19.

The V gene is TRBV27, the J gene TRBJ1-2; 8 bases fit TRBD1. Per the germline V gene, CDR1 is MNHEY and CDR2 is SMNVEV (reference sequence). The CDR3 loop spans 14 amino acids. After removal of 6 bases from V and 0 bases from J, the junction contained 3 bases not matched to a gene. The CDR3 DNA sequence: TGTGCCAGCAGAGGACAGGGAGCTAACTATGGCTACACCTTC. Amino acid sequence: CASRGQGANYGYTF.

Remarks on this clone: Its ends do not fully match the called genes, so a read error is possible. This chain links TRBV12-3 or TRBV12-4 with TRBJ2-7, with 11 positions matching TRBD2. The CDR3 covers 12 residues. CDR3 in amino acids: CASRVTSGTWNF. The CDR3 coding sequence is TGTGCCAGCAGGGTGACTAGCGGGACCTGGAACTTC.

The CDR3 protein is CASRQGAGNSPLHF. The CDR3 DNA reads TGTGCCAGCAGGCAGGGGGCTGGGAATTCACCCCTCCACTTT. The chain links TRBV6-5 to TRBJ1-6; 8 bases align to TRBD1. The CDR3 sequence is 14 residues long. With V trimmed by 6 bases and J by 7 bases, 5 bases remained unmatched. CDR1 and CDR2 (germline): MNHEY, SVGAGI.

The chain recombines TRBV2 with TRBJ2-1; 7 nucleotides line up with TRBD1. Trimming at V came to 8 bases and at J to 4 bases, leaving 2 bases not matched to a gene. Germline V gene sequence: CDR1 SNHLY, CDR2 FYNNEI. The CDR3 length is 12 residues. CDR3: CASGTEYNEQFF. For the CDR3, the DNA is TGTGCCAGCGGGACAGAATACAATGAGCAGTTCTTC.

CDR3 DNA sequence: TGTGCCAGCAGCCCTGGGACAGGGAGAATTGGCGAGCAGTACTTC. This sequence encodes CASSPGTGRIGEQYF. The rearrangement joins TRBV5-8 to TRBJ2-7, with 9 bases matching TRBD1. V gave up 4 bases and J gave up 6 bases; unmatched junction bases: 11. Per the germline V gene, CDR1 is SGHTS and CDR2 is YDEGEE. The CDR3 contains 15 residues.

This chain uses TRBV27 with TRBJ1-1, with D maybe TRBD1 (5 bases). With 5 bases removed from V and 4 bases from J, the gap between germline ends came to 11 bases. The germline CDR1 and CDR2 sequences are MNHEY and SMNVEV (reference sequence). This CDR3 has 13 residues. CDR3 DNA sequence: TGTGCCAGCAGTGAGCAGGGCAGCACTGAAGCTTTCTTT. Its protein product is CASSEQGSTEAFF.

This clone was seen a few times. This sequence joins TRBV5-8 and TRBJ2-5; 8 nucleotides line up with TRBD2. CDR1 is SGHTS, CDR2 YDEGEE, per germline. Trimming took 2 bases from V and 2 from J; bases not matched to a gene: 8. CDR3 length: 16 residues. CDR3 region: CASSFLLAGPQETQYF. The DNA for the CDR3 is TGTGCCAGCAGCTTTCTTCTAGCGGGTCCGCAAGAGACCCAGTACTTC.

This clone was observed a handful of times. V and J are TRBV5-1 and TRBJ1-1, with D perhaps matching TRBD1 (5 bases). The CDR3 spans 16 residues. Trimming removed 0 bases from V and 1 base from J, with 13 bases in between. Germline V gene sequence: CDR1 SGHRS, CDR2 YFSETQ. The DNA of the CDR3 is TGCGCCAGCAGCTTGGTCCCCATGACAGAGAACACTGAAGCTTTCTTT. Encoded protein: CASSLVPMTENTEAFF.

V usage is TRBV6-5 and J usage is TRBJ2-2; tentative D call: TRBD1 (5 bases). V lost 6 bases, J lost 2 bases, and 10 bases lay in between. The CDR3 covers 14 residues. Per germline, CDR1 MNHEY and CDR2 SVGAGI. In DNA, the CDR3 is TGTGCCAGCAGCCGTGACAGAAACACCGGGGAGCTGTTTTTT. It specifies CASSRDRNTGELFF.

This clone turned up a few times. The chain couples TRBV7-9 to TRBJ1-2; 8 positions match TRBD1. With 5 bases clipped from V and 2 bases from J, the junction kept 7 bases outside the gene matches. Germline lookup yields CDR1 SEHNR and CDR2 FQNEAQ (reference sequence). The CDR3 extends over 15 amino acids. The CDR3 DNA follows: TGTGCCAGCAGCCCTCGGACAGGGCAAAACTATGGCTACACCTTC. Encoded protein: CASSPRTGQNYGYTF.

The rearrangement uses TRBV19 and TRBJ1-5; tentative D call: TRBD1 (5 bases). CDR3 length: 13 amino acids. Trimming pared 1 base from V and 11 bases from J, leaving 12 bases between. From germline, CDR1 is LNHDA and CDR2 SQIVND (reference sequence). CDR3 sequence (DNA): TGTGCCAGTAGTATAGTGGGGGGAGAGTCCCAGCATTTT. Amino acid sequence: CASSIVGGESQHF.

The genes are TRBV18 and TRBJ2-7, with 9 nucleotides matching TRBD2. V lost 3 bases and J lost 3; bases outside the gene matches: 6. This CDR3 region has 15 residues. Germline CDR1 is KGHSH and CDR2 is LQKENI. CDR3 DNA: TGTGCCAGCTCACCCCCAGGGACTAGCATCTACGAGCAGTACTTC. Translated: CASSPPGTSIYEQYF.

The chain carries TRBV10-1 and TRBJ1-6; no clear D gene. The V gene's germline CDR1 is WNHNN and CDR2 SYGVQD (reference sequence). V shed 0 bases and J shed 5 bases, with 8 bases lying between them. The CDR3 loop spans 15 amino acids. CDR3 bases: TGCGCCAGCAGTGAGTCCAGGAGGGATAATTCACCCCTCCACTTT. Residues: CASSESRRDNSPLHF.

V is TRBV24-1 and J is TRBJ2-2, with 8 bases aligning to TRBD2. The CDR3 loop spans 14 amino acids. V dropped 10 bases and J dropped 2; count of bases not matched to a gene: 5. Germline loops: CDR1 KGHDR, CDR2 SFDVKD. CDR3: CATMTSVNTGELFF. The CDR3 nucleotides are TGTGCCACGATGACTAGCGTAAACACCGGGGAGCTGTTTTTT.

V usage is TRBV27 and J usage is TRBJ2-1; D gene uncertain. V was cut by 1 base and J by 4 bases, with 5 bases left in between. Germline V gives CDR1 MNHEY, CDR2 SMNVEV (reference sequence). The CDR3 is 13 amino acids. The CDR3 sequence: CASSLFSYNEQFF. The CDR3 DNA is TGTGCCAGCAGTTTATTCTCTTACAATGAGCAGTTCTTC.

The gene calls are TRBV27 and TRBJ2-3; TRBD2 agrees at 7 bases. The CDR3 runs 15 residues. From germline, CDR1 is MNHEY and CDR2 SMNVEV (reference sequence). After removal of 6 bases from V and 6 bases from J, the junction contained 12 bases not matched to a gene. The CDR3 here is CASSPGGRHPDTQYF. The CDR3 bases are TGTGCCAGCAGCCCTGGCGGGAGACACCCGGATACGCAGTATTTT.

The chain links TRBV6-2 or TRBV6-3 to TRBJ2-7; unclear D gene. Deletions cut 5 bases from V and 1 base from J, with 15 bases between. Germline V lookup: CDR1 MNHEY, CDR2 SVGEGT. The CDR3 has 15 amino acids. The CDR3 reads CASSNGPRVSYEQYF. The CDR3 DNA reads TGTGCCAGCAGTAATGGCCCTCGGGTATCCTACGAGCAGTACTTC.

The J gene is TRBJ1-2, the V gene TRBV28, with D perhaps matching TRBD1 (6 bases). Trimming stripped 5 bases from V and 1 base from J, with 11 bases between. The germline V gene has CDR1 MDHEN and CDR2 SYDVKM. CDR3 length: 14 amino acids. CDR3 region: CASSPGQINYGYTF. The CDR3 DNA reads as TGTGCCAGCAGTCCCGGACAGATTAACTATGGCTACACCTTC.

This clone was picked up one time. DNA for the CDR3: TGCGCCAGCCTACGGACTAGCGGGATGGCAGATACGCAGTATTTT. This encodes CASLRTSGMADTQYF. This chain uses TRBV10-1 with TRBJ2-3, with TRBD2 identical over 12 bases. With V trimmed by 8 bases and J by 4 bases, 7 bases remained unmatched. From germline, CDR1 is WNHNN and CDR2 SYGVQD (reference sequence). This CDR3 has 15 residues.

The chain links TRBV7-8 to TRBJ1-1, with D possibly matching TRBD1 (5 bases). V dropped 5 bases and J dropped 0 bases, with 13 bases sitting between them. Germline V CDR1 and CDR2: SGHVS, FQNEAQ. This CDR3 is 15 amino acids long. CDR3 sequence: CASSQRQLMNTEAFF. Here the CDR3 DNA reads TGTGCCAGCAGCCAGCGACAGCTCATGAACACTGAAGCTTTCTTT.

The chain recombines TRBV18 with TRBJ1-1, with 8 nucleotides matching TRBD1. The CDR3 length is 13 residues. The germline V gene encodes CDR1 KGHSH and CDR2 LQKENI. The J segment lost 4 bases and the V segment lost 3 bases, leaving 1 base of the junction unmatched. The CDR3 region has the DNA TGTGCCAGCTCACCCACAGGGGGCACTGAAGCTTTCTTT. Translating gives CASSPTGGTEAFF.

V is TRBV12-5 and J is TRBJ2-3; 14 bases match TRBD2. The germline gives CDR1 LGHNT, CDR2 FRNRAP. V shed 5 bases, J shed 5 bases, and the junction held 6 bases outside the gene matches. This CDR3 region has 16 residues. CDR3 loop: CASGLSGTSGRDTQYF. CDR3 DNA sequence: TGTGCTAGTGGTCTCTCTGGGACTAGCGGGAGAGATACGCAGTATTTT. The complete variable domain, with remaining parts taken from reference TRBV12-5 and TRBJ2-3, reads DARVTQTPRHKVTEMGQEVTMRCQPILGHNTVFWYRQTMMQGLELLAYFRNRAPLDDSGMPKDRFSAEMPDATLATLKIQPSEPRDSAVYFCASGLSGTSGRDTQYFGPGTRLTVL.

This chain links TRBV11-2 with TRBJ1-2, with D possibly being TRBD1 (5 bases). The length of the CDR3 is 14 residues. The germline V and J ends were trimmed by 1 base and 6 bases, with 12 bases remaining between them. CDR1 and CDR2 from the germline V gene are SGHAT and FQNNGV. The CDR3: CASSLGTTLDGYTF. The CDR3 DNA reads TGTGCCAGCAGCTTAGGGACAACGTTAGATGGCTACACCTTC.

The CDR3 sequence is CASSLIARGTGELFF. The CDR3 DNA sequence: TGTGCCAGCAGCTTAATCGCCAGGGGCACCGGGGAGCTGTTTTTT. The rearrangement links TRBV7-3 to TRBJ2-2, with TRBD1 as a possible D gene (6 bases). The CDR3 totals 15 residues. V was clipped by 1 base and J by 4 bases, with 10 bases between them. Germline V lookup: CDR1 SGHTA, CDR2 FQGTGA. The variable domain in full, completed from reference TRBV7-3 and TRBJ2-2, reads GAGVSQTPSNKVTEKGKYVELRCDPISGHTALYWYRQSLGQGPEFLIYFQGTGAADDSGLPNDRFFAVRPEGSVSTLKIQRTERGDSAVYLCASSLIARGTGELFFGEGSRLTVL.

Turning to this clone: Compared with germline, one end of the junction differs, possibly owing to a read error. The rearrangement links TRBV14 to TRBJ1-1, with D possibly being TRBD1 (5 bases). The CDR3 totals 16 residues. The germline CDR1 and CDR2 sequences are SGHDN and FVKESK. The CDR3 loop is CASSQVSRARNTEAFF. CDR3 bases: TGCGCCAGCAGCCAAGTCAGCAGGGCCCGGAACACTGAAGCTTTCTTT.